Shown below are 31 T cell receptor beta chains from a single sample sequenced in a study of CD8+ T cells in alopecia areata. Extracted from the samples, RNA was reverse transcribed into cDNA to serve as the sequencing template. Sequencing was performed with immunoSEQ multiplex PCR; in TCRdb, only in-frame clones are kept and a portion is missing. Here the sample spans around 140,000 clones, roughly 48% being singletons. The sequencing input was CD4+ T cells sorted from blood. The receptor set was obtained from a human donor with alopecia areata.

This chain joins TRBV5-1 and TRBJ1-5, with unresolved D. Trimming removed 0 bases from V and 1 base from J, with 8 bases in between. CDR1 and CDR2 (germline): SGHRS, YFSETQ. The CDR3 extends over 15 amino acids. The CDR3 sequence is CASSLVGSSNQPQHF. The CDR3 region has the DNA TGCGCCAGCAGCTTGGTGGGGTCAAGCAATCAGCCCCAGCATTTT.

This clone was picked up a small number of times. CDR3 nucleotide sequence: TGTGCCAGCAGTCCACAGCGCGGCTACGAGCAGTACTTC. Its protein product is CASSPQRGYEQYF. The chain is built from TRBV27 and TRBJ2-7, with unresolved D. Germline V CDR1 and CDR2: MNHEY, SMNVEV (reference sequence). Trimming removed 5 bases at V and 3 bases at J, with 11 bases between. The CDR3 runs to 13 residues.

The V and J genes are TRBV19 and TRBJ1-1; D not certain. This CDR3 comprises 11 residues. Germline CDR1 reads LNHDA; CDR2 reads SQIVND (reference sequence). Trimming removed 7 bases from V and 1 base from J, with 4 bases in between. The CDR3 DNA follows: TGTGCCAGTACAAAGAACACTGAAGCTTTCTTT. This translates into CASTKNTEAFF.

The J gene is TRBJ2-3, the V gene TRBV5-1; D is unresolved. Germline-derived CDR1 and CDR2 are SGHRS and YFSETQ. CDR3 length: 15 residues. Trimming stripped 1 base from V and 1 base from J, with 10 bases between. CDR3 amino acids: CASSLRNWGTDTQYF. CDR3 DNA: TGCGCCAGCAGCTTGAGGAACTGGGGCACAGATACGCAGTATTTT.

The chain links TRBV15 to TRBJ2-3, with a tentative D call TRBD2 (6 bases). Germline V gene lookup returns CDR1 LNHNV and CDR2 YYDKDF (reference sequence). Trimming removed 0 bases at V and 0 bases at J, with 13 bases between. The CDR3 is 17 residues long. The CDR3 protein is CATSRDRVAASTDTQYF. DNA for the CDR3: TGTGCCACCAGCAGAGATAGAGTAGCGGCTAGCACAGATACGCAGTATTTT.

This chain links TRBV4-1 with TRBJ2-2; TRBD2 agrees at 11 bases. With V trimmed by 5 bases and J by 6 bases, 2 bases remained unmatched. The CDR3 runs to 14 residues. CDR1 MGHRA and CDR2 YSYEKL come from the germline V gene. CDR3 loop: CASSSTSGAGELFF. CDR3 in DNA: TGCGCCAGCAGCTCGACTAGCGGGGCCGGGGAGCTGTTTTTT.

Only one count was recorded for this clone. The DNA for the CDR3 is TGTGCCAGCAGTGCTAGGACAGGGGGTAACAAGCAGTACTTC. It specifies CASSARTGGNKQYF. The rearrangement joins TRBV2 to TRBJ2-7; 10 bases map to TRBD1. CDR3 length equals 14 residues. Per germline, CDR1 SNHLY and CDR2 FYNNEI. V was pared by 4 bases and J by 8 bases, with 8 bases of the junction left unmatched.

This clone showed up just a few times. The chain joins TRBV10-3 to TRBJ2-1; D possibly matches TRBD1 or TRBD2 (5 bases each). Trimming cost V 11 bases and J 5 bases, with 19 bases left between them. The germline gives CDR1 ENHRY, CDR2 SYGVKD. CDR3 size: 14 residues. CDR3 sequence (DNA): TGTGCCTCCCTCGAGGGATCAGGGAACAATGAGCAGTTCTTC. Residues: CASLEGSGNNEQFF.

The chain has TRBV11-2 and TRBJ2-7; D gene unclear. Per the germline V gene, CDR1 is SGHAT and CDR2 is FQNNGV. This CDR3 region has 15 residues. V was shortened by 4 bases and J by 0 bases, with 13 bases between the two germline ends. The CDR3 loop is CASSSGRSSSYEQYF. The CDR3 region has the DNA TGTGCCAGCAGCTCTGGACGGTCAAGCTCCTACGAGCAGTACTTC.

The chain recombines TRBV6-1 with TRBJ1-1; D is possibly TRBD1 (5 bases). This CDR3 is 12 amino acids long. Germline V CDR1 and CDR2: MNHNS, SASEGT. Trimming pared 11 bases from V and 10 bases from J, leaving 20 bases between. This CDR3 reads CAAFQGAAGAFF. DNA for the CDR3: TGTGCCGCCTTTCAAGGGGCCGCGGGAGCTTTCTTT.

This sequence joins TRBV5-1 and TRBJ2-3; 11 bases are shared with TRBD2. This CDR3 is 16 amino acids long. Per germline, CDR1 SGHRS and CDR2 YFSETQ. With 7 bases clipped from V and 1 base from J, the junction kept 8 bases outside the gene matches. CDR3 region: CASGLAGGPGTDTQYF. The DNA for the CDR3 is TGCGCCAGCGGATTAGCGGGAGGGCCAGGCACAGATACGCAGTATTTT.

The gene calls are TRBV30 and TRBJ2-3; D not certain. Trimming shortened V by 0 bases and J by 5 bases, and 12 bases separated the two germline ends. CDR3 length: 14 residues. CDR1 and CDR2 from the germline V gene are GTSNPN and SVGIG (reference sequence). CDR3 residues: CAWSVGGPGDTQYF. As DNA, the CDR3 is TGTGCCTGGAGTGTTGGCGGTCCAGGAGATACGCAGTATTTT.

Only a few counts were recorded for this clone. The gene calls are TRBV7-3 and TRBJ2-1; tentative D call: TRBD2 (6 bases). Germline CDR1 and CDR2: SGHTA and FQGTGA. V dropped 5 bases and J dropped 7 bases, with 15 bases sitting between them. This CDR3 spans 14 amino acids. Written as DNA, the CDR3 is TGTGCCAGCAGCCCCCGGGACTCATCTAATGAGCAGTTCTTC. It codes for CASSPRDSSNEQFF.

In this sample, this clone turned up a few times. This chain links TRBV14 with TRBJ2-3, with TRBD2 as a possible D gene (6 bases). This CDR3 is 14 amino acids long. In germline, CDR1 is SGHDN, CDR2 FVKESK. The germline V and J ends were trimmed by 5 bases and 4 bases, with 13 bases remaining between them. CDR3 DNA: TGTGCCAGCAGCGTCCGACTAGGACCAGATACGCAGTATTTT. Translated: CASSVRLGPDTQYF. Filled out from reference TRBV14 and TRBJ2-3, the complete variable domain reads EAGVTQFPSHSVIEKGQTVTLRCDPISGHDNLYWYRRVMGKEIKFLLHFVKESKQDESGMPNNRFLAERTGGTYSTLKVQPAELEDSGVYFCASSVRLGPDTQYFGPGTRLTVL.

This clone has a single count. The J gene is TRBJ2-5, the V gene TRBV29-1; possibly TRBD1 for D (6 bases). The V end was cut by 5 bases, the J end by 1 base, with 14 bases between. CDR1 is SQVTM and CDR2 is ANQGSEA in the germline V gene. This CDR3 region has 14 residues. The CDR3 protein is CSVLPTGSQETQYF. The CDR3 coding sequence is TGCAGCGTTCTCCCTACAGGGTCCCAAGAGACCCAGTACTTC.

The chain employs TRBV6-5 and TRBJ2-1; D may be TRBD2 (6 bases). The V gene's germline CDR1 is MNHEY and CDR2 SVGAGI. Trimming took off 4 bases at V and 0 bases at J, with 10 bases between the two ends. The CDR3 contains 15 residues. The CDR3 loop is CASSFGGSSYNEQFF. The DNA of the CDR3 is TGTGCCAGCAGTTTTGGGGGGAGCTCCTACAATGAGCAGTTCTTC.

This clone showed up just a few times. This chain links TRBV4-1 with TRBJ1-1; weak D call: TRBD1 (5 bases). The CDR3 spans 16 residues. CDR1 is MGHRA and CDR2 is YSYEKL in the germline V gene. The V gene lost 1 base and the J gene lost 1 base, with 13 bases spanning the gap. CDR3 in DNA: TGCGCCAGCAGCCAAGCCCTCGGACAAGCGAACACTGAAGCTTTCTTT. This codes for CASSQALGQANTEAFF.

This rearrangement joins TRBV2 to TRBJ2-5; 8 nucleotides match TRBD1. The germline CDR1 and CDR2 sequences are SNHLY and FYNNEI. Trimming removed 7 bases from V and 5 bases from J; junction bases left unmatched: 3. This CDR3 has 12 residues. The CDR3: CASNTGGETQYF. For the CDR3, the DNA is TGTGCCAGCAATACAGGGGGGGAGACCCAGTACTTC.

Only a few counts were recorded for this clone. V gene TRBV19 combines with J gene TRBJ2-1, with 13 nucleotides matching TRBD2. The CDR3 has 15 amino acids. After removal of 3 bases from V and 7 bases from J, the junction contained 3 bases not matched to a gene. Germline V CDR1 and CDR2: LNHDA, SQIVND (reference sequence). The CDR3 DNA is TGTGCCAGTAGTATGGGGACTAGCGGGATTAATGAGCAGTTCTTC. Translating it yields CASSMGTSGINEQFF. The complete variable domain, with remaining parts taken from reference TRBV19 and TRBJ2-1, reads DGGITQSPKYLFRKEGQNVTLSCEQNLNHDAMYWYRQDPGQGLRLIYYSQIVNDFQKGDIAEGYSVSREKKESFPLTVTSAQKNPTAFYLCASSMGTSGINEQFFGPGTRLTVL.

This chain links TRBV29-1 with TRBJ2-1; a possible D gene is TRBD1 (5 bases). V lost 7 bases and J 9 bases, leaving 16 bases between the germline ends. This CDR3 region has 12 residues. From germline, CDR1 is SQVTM and CDR2 ANQGSEA. The CDR3 DNA reads as TGCAGCGCGGGCGGTGTCAGGGCTGAGCAGTTCTTC. This encodes CSAGGVRAEQFF.

In DNA form, the CDR3 reads TGTGCCAGCAGCCCTTCGGGGGGGACTAGCAAGACCCAGTACTTC. This codes for CASSPSGGTSKTQYF. This sequence joins TRBV7-2 and TRBJ2-5, with TRBD2 identical over 9 bases. The ends lost 5 bases at V and 6 bases at J; junction bases unmatched: 10. Germline CDR1 is SGHTA and CDR2 is FQGNSA. The CDR3 length is 15 residues.

J is TRBJ2-4 and V is TRBV28; a possible D gene is TRBD1 (5 bases). CDR1 and CDR2 from the germline V gene are MDHEN and SYDVKM. This CDR3 is 17 amino acids long. Trimming took 5 bases from V and 5 from J, leaving 22 bases between them. The DNA for the CDR3 is TGTGCCAGCAGTCAATCGACAGACCTTCTTGGGGAAAACATTCAGTACTTC. Translating gives CASSQSTDLLGENIQYF.

This clone is a singleton in its sample. V is TRBV9 and J is TRBJ2-3; D gene ambiguous. The CDR3 is 12 residues long. CDR1 is SGDLS and CDR2 is YYNGEE in the germline V gene. The V and J ends lost 0 bases and 4 bases respectively, with 3 bases between them. The CDR3: CASSVAADTQYF. CDR3 DNA: TGTGCCAGCAGCGTAGCGGCAGATACGCAGTATTTT.

This clone was detected only once. This sequence joins TRBV9 and TRBJ1-2; D remains ambiguous. From germline, CDR1 is SGDLS and CDR2 YYNGEE. Trimming removed 7 bases at V and 3 bases at J, with 10 bases between. This CDR3 has 12 amino acids. The CDR3 here is CASAGRDYGYTF. The CDR3 bases are TGTGCCAGCGCCGGACGGGACTATGGCTACACCTTC.

The chain couples TRBV2 to TRBJ2-1; the D is unclear. Germline CDR1 and CDR2: SNHLY and FYNNEI. The CDR3 runs to 15 residues. V shed 6 bases and J shed 3 bases, with 15 bases lying between them. In DNA form, the CDR3 reads TGTGCCAGCAGCCTAACTGGGGAAAGCTACAATGAGCAGTTCTTC. It codes for CASSLTGESYNEQFF.

This clone has just a few counts. J is TRBJ2-7 and V is TRBV29-1, with a tentative D call TRBD2 (6 bases). The germline CDR1 and CDR2 sequences are SQVTM and ANQGSEA. V was shortened by 4 bases and J by 3 bases, with 16 bases between the two germline ends. This CDR3 has 14 residues. CDR3 protein: CSVVKGGVDYEQYF. In DNA, the CDR3 is TGCAGCGTTGTGAAGGGCGGGGTCGACTACGAGCAGTACTTC.

This rearrangement joins TRBV5-1 to TRBJ1-1; TRBD1 matches at 8 bases. CDR1 and CDR2 from the germline V gene are SGHRS and YFSETQ. The J segment lost 1 base and the V segment lost 7 bases, leaving 6 bases of the junction unmatched. This CDR3 comprises 14 residues. CDR3 in amino acids: CASSRQGPNTEAFF. In DNA form, the CDR3 reads TGCGCCAGCTCTCGACAGGGGCCGAACACTGAAGCTTTCTTT.

This clone was counted a few times. The chain joins TRBV29-1 to TRBJ1-1; D perhaps matches TRBD1 (5 bases). CDR1 and CDR2 from the germline V gene are SQVTM and ANQGSEA. V was pared by 7 bases and J by 1 base, with 10 bases between. The CDR3 is 12 amino acids. CDR3 DNA: TGCAGCGCCAGGACACAGAACACTGAAGCTTTCTTT. Translating gives CSARTQNTEAFF.

This chain links TRBV29-1 with TRBJ1-2; D is possibly TRBD1 (6 bases). Trimming cost V 7 bases and J 6 bases, with 18 bases left between them. The V gene's germline CDR1 is SQVTM and CDR2 ANQGSEA. This CDR3 has 13 amino acids. CDR3 in amino acids: CSEYGQPWDGYTF. DNA for the CDR3: TGCAGCGAATATGGACAGCCCTGGGATGGCTACACCTTC. The variable domain in full, completed from reference TRBV29-1 and TRBJ1-2, reads SAVISQKPSRDICQRGTSLTIQCQVDSQVTMMFWYRQQPGQSLTLIATANQGSEATYESGFVIDKFPISRPNLTFSTLTVSNMSPEDSSIYLCSEYGQPWDGYTFGSGTRLTVV.

The V and J genes are TRBV4-1 and TRBJ2-7; no definite D call. This CDR3 region has 16 residues. Germline V gene data show CDR1 as MGHRA and CDR2 as YSYEKL. Trimming cost V 4 bases and J 0 bases, with 16 bases left between them. The CDR3 protein is CASSLQGAASSYEQYF. The CDR3 nucleotides read TGCGCCAGCAGCCTCCAAGGTGCCGCGAGCTCCTACGAGCAGTACTTC.

The chain links TRBV7-9 to TRBJ1-1; D call uncertain. The CDR3 runs to 13 residues. Germline CDR1 and CDR2: SEHNR and FQNEAQ (reference sequence). Trimming shortened V by 0 bases and J by 5 bases, and 7 bases separated the two germline ends. The CDR3 nucleotides read TGTGCCAGCAGCTTAGCGGAACGGACTGAAGCTTTCTTT. Protein sequence: CASSLAERTEAFF.